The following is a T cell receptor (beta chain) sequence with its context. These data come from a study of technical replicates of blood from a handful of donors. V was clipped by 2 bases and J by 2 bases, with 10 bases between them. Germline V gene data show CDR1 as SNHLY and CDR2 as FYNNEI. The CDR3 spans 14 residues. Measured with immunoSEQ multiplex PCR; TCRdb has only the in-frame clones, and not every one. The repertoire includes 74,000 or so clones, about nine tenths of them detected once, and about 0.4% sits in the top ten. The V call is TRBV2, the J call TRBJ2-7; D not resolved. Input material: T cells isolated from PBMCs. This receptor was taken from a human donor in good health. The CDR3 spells CASSELQIPYEQYF. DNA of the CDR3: TGTGCCAGCAGTGAATTACAGATTCCCTACGAGCAGTACTTC.